This is a list of T cell receptor beta chains from one sample in a study of T cell changes during pregnancy in multiple sclerosis. Produced via immunoSEQ multiplex PCR; TCRdb's table is partial and in-frame only. The sample holds approximately 52,000 clones, approximately 92% seen once. This specimen consisted of CD4+ T cells from peripheral blood mononuclear cells, obtained in the third trimester of pregnancy. Receptors originate from a female donor with multiple sclerosis, enrolled in a pregnancy study. Each CDR3 is given without its conserved first and last residue. D genes are given only for firm matches.

v_gene	d_gene	j_gene	CDR3aa
TRBV19	TRBD1	TRBJ1-2	ASSNTGVRPNYGYT
TRBV7-2	TRBD2	TRBJ2-7	ASSLGLAGGGSYEQY
TRBV9	TRBD2	TRBJ2-1	ASSSRVSGRDYNEQF
TRBV13	TRBD1	TRBJ2-2	ASSFYRGNTGELF
TRBV19	TRBD1	TRBJ2-1	ASSTLGQGANEQF
TRBV5-6	TRBD1	TRBJ2-3	ASSAKGAGTDTQY
TRBV14	.	TRBJ1-2	ASSQGQSGYT
TRBV2	.	TRBJ2-1	ASSLRDWDNEQF
TRBV4-1	.	TRBJ2-2	ASSQGDYTGELF
TRBV29-1	.	TRBJ1-1	SVRDFTPGAEAF
TRBV5-4	.	TRBJ1-2	ASSLAGANYGYT
TRBV6-6	.	TRBJ1-5	ASSYGGESGQPQH
TRBV21-1	.	TRBJ1-1	ASVPDLWTVEAF
TRBV30	TRBD1	TRBJ2-2	AWSVRAGGISTGELF
TRBV6-5	TRBD1	TRBJ2-7	ASSYSDRGYEQY
TRBV27	TRBD1	TRBJ2-3	ASSLGTGVGDTQY
TRBV18	TRBD1	TRBJ2-3	ASSLGTGERTDTQY
TRBV9	.	TRBJ2-5	ASSVGGLGETQY
TRBV2	.	TRBJ1-5	ASKQELNQPQH
TRBV11-2	TRBD1	TRBJ1-5	ASSLGDRGYSNQPQH
TRBV5-6	.	TRBJ2-7	ASSLPPRVDGHEQY
TRBV7-3	TRBD2	TRBJ2-2	ASSAGLAANTGELF
TRBV7-3	.	TRBJ2-5	ASSLSGGAGLETQY
TRBV18	TRBD1	TRBJ2-5	ASSQSGTGGAETQY
TRBV21-1	.	TRBJ2-2	ASSKLFRGSWGGELF
TRBV18	TRBD1	TRBJ2-3	ASSPRDRGTDTQY
TRBV7-3	.	TRBJ2-7	ASSFKTSGEQY
TRBV9	TRBD1	TRBJ1-1	ASSGPDRGHTEAF
TRBV5-1	TRBD1	TRBJ2-1	ASSGADRGLYNEQF
TRBV28	.	TRBJ1-2	ASSNSPNYGYT
TRBV6-1	TRBD1	TRBJ1-4	ASRFGQGANEKLF
TRBV5-4	.	TRBJ2-3	ASSLLTDTQY
TRBV2	TRBD1	TRBJ1-5	ASSVTGGSNQPQH
TRBV6-5	TRBD2	TRBJ2-3	ASSSSGGGTQY
TRBV6-5	.	TRBJ2-5	ASSGGARETQY
TRBV7-9	.	TRBJ1-6	ASSLGRGDGDNSPLH
TRBV15	.	TRBJ1-6	ATSRGQNNSPLH
TRBV4-1	TRBD1	TRBJ2-7	ASSQSPGQGFDEQY